This T cell receptor (beta chain) was identified in a study of blood T cell repertoires in COVID-19. Turning to the study itself: Some COVID-19 samples were acute and others convalescent; all came from the United States, Italy and Spain. The analysed material was cDNA or gDNA that came from T cells, B-cell-depleted T cells, or PBMCs.

Original handling: Amplification of reference gene primers was used by the study to estimate nucleated cell counts. TCRdb's copy holds only in-frame clones and misses some; the assay was immunoSEQ multiplex PCR. D and trimming were read from the DNA, whereas the V and J calls and clone size are those reported in that table. Among roughly 350,000 clones listed, 91% were seen once. Germline CDR1 SEHNR, CDR2 FQNEAQ (reference sequence). CDR3 length: 15 residues. With 6 bases clipped from V and 6 bases from J, the junction kept 9 bases outside the gene matches. This clonotype was obtained from a woman aged 18 to 35 who had recovered from COVID-19. Specimen: peripheral blood. The chain links TRBV7-9 to TRBJ1-5, with 9 bases matching TRBD1. CDR3 in DNA: TGTGCCAGCAGTTCGGACAGGGGTCGTATTCAGCCCCAGCATTTT. It yields the protein CASSSDRGRIQPQHF.